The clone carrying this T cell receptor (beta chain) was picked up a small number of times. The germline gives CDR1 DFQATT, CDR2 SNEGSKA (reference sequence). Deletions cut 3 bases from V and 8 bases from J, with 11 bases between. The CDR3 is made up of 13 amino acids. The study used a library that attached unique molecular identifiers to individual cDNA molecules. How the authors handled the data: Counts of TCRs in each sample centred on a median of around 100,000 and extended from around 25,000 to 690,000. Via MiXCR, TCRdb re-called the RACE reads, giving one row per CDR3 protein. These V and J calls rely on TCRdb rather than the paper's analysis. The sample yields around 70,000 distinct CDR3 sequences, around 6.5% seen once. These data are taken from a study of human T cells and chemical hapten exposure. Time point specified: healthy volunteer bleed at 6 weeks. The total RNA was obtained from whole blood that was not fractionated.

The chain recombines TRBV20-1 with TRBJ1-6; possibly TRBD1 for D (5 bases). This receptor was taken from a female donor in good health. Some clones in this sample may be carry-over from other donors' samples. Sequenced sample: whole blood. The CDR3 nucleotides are TGCAGTGCTAGCGAGGACACCGATTCACCCCTCCACTTT. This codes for CSASEDTDSPLHF.